Presented here are 32 T cell receptor beta chains from one specimen sequenced in a study of T cells in Graves' hyperthyroidism and ophthalmopathy. The CDR3 regions of TCR beta were amplified from RNA transcripts. First-round RT-PCR of the TCR CDR3 relied on the HTBI primer set. TCRdb ran MiXCR on the multiplex PCR reads and lists one entry per CDR3 protein. The data show approximately 700,000 distinct CDR3 sequences, roughly 15% seen once. The sequenced sample consisted of blood. These receptors all stem from a man aged 18 to 29 with Graves' hyperthyroidism.

The chain has TRBV25-1 and TRBJ2-3; the D is unclear. V was shortened by 2 bases and J by 6 bases, with 15 bases between the two germline ends. The CDR3 length is 15 residues. Germline-derived CDR1 and CDR2 are MGHDK and SYGVNS. The CDR3 spells CASSEAGLDLDTQYF. The CDR3 coding sequence is TGTGCCAGCAGTGAAGCCGGCTTAGACCTGGATACGCAGTATTTT.

This clonotype showed up just a few times. The gene calls are TRBV19 and TRBJ2-2, with D perhaps TRBD2 (6 bases). CDR3 length: 14 residues. Trimming removed 5 bases at V and 4 bases at J, with 11 bases between. The V gene's germline CDR1 is LNHDA and CDR2 SQIVND (reference sequence). The CDR3 DNA is TGTGCCAGTAGTTATAGCGGTTTCACCGGGGAGCTGTTTTTT. Amino acid sequence: CASSYSGFTGELFF. Combining the CDR3 with reference TRBV19 and TRBJ2-2 gives the whole variable domain DGGITQSPKYLFRKEGQNVTLSCEQNLNHDAMYWYRQDPGQGLRLIYYSQIVNDFQKGDIAEGYSVSREKKESFPLTVTSAQKNPTAFYLCASSYSGFTGELFFGEGSRLTVL.

This clonotype was observed a handful of times. The chain uses TRBV2 and TRBJ2-3, with D perhaps matching TRBD2 (6 bases). CDR3 length: 14 amino acids. Between the trimmed V and J ends, which lost 4 bases and 4 bases, there was a span of 12 bases. Germline CDR1 reads SNHLY; CDR2 reads FYNNEI. The CDR3: CASSGRWRADTQYF. As DNA, the CDR3 is TGTGCCAGCAGTGGCCGCTGGAGGGCAGATACGCAGTATTTT.

This clonotype was picked up many times. The chain has TRBV20-1 and TRBJ2-1; TRBD2 might be the D (6 bases). Per the germline V gene, CDR1 is DFQATT and CDR2 is SNEGSKA (reference sequence). Between the trimmed V and J ends, which lost 4 bases and 3 bases, there was a span of 16 bases. The CDR3 has 15 residues. CDR3 coding DNA: TGCAGTGCTACGCCGGGGGTAGCGGTCTACAATGAGCAGTTCTTC. Protein: CSATPGVAVYNEQFF.

The CDR3 DNA sequence: TGTGCCAGCAGCCTCGGGGTTATGGGTGAGCAGTACTTC. Its translation is CASSLGVMGEQYF. The rearrangement joins TRBV7-2 to TRBJ2-7; TRBD2 might be the D (5 bases). The V end lost 5 bases, the J end lost 7 bases, and 15 bases lay between the germline ends. Germline V gene lookup returns CDR1 SGHTA and CDR2 FQGNSA. This CDR3 spans 13 amino acids.

This clonotype was seen more than once but under ten times. The V gene is TRBV5-4, the J gene TRBJ2-5; D is uncertain. V lost 0 bases to trimming and J lost 4 bases, with 13 bases between them. CDR3 length: 15 amino acids. CDR1 and CDR2 from the germline V gene are SGHNT and YYREEE (reference sequence). The CDR3: CASSLEGPRRETQYF. The DNA of the CDR3 is TGTGCCAGCAGCTTGGAAGGGCCCAGGCGAGAGACCCAGTACTTC.

The genes are TRBV10-3 and TRBJ2-1; D may be TRBD2 (5 bases). V gave up 2 bases and J gave up 6 bases, with 11 bases separating them. Germline assignment: CDR1 ENHRY and CDR2 SYGVKD. The CDR3 totals 14 residues. CDR3 region: CAISEEASSNEQFF. The CDR3 coding sequence is TGTGCCATCAGTGAGGAGGCTAGCAGCAATGAGCAGTTCTTC.

This chain uses TRBV11-2 with TRBJ2-5, with 8 bases identical to TRBD2. Trimming took 1 base from V and 3 from J; bases not matched to a gene: 4. This CDR3 is built from 15 residues. Per the germline V gene, CDR1 is SGHAT and CDR2 is FQNNGV. Here the CDR3 DNA reads TGTGCCAGCAGCTTAGCCGGGACTAGAGAAGAGACCCAGTACTTC. It codes for CASSLAGTREETQYF.

This clonotype was counted only a few times. This rearrangement joins TRBV28 to TRBJ2-2; D is undetermined. V was shortened by 3 bases and J by 2 bases, with 10 bases between the two germline ends. The CDR3 loop spans 15 amino acids. CDR1 is MDHEN, CDR2 SYDVKM, per germline. The CDR3 nucleotides are TGTGCCAGCAGTTTGGCCGCGGACAACACCGGGGAGCTGTTTTTT. Translation gives CASSLAADNTGELFF.

The genes are TRBV6-1 and TRBJ2-3; no firm D call. CDR3 size: 14 residues. In germline, CDR1 is MNHNS, CDR2 SASEGT. Trimming left V 6 bases short and J 1 base short, with 11 bases between. In DNA, the CDR3 is TGTGCCAGCAGCGATTCGGGCCGCACAGATACGCAGTATTTT. Its translation is CASSDSGRTDTQYF.

This clonotype was seen a handful of times. V is TRBV4-1 and J is TRBJ2-7; TRBD1 matches 7 bases. The trim removed 4 bases at V and 5 bases at J, leaving 5 bases unmatched. Germline loops: CDR1 MGHRA, CDR2 YSYEKL. The CDR3 runs to 13 residues. The CDR3 spells CASSRTGDNEQYF. The CDR3 nucleotides are TGCGCCAGCAGCCGAACAGGGGATAACGAGCAGTACTTC.

This clonotype was picked up many times. The chain is built from TRBV6-5 and TRBJ2-7, with D hard to call. Germline lookup yields CDR1 MNHEY and CDR2 SVGAGI. There are 12 residues in the CDR3. V dropped 0 bases and J dropped 3 bases, with 3 bases sitting between them. CDR3 nucleotide sequence: TGTGCCAGCAGTTACTCAATCTACGAGCAGTACTTC. This gives the protein CASSYSIYEQYF.

This clonotype was recorded at least ten times. The rearrangement uses TRBV20-1 and TRBJ1-1, with D uncertain. This CDR3 contains 16 residues. Germline CDR1 DFQATT, CDR2 SNEGSKA (reference sequence). V gave up 0 bases and J gave up 0 bases, with 14 bases separating them. The CDR3 loop is CSARDTRKSLNTEAFF. The CDR3 DNA reads TGCAGTGCTAGAGATACACGGAAAAGCCTGAACACTGAAGCTTTCTTT.

This clonotype was recorded only once. The chain joins TRBV6-1 to TRBJ2-2; 7 bases match TRBD2. V shed 6 bases, J shed 5 bases, and the junction held 15 bases outside the gene matches. Germline V gene lookup returns CDR1 MNHNS and CDR2 SASEGT. This CDR3 has 17 residues. CDR3 protein: CASSTTTSRRGTGELFF. CDR3 DNA sequence: TGTGCCAGCAGCACGACGACTAGCAGGAGAGGTACCGGGGAGCTGTTTTTT.

This clonotype was detected only a few times. The rearrangement uses TRBV13 and TRBJ2-1; 13 positions agree with TRBD2. J was trimmed by 1 base and V by 7 bases; bases with no gene match: 13. Looked up from germline, CDR1 is PRHDT and CDR2 is FYEKMQ (reference sequence). There are 19 residues in the CDR3. In nucleotides, the CDR3 is TGTGCCAGCATCGAATCCGGGACTAGCGGGAAGGGATCCTACAATGAGCAGTTCTTC. Residues: CASIESGTSGKGSYNEQFF.

The chain links TRBV7-9 to TRBJ2-2; TRBD1 matches 7 bases. Germline loops: CDR1 SEHNR, CDR2 FQNEAQ (reference sequence). The V and J ends lost 3 bases and 4 bases, in that order; junction bases with no gene match: 5. CDR3 length: 15 residues. This chain's CDR3 is CASSLGTEITGELFF. CDR3 in DNA: TGTGCCAGCAGCTTGGGGACAGAGATCACCGGGGAGCTGTTTTTT.

This clonotype was recorded many times. J is TRBJ2-4 and V is TRBV27, with 14 bases that match TRBD2. The CDR3 covers 15 residues. Germline loops: CDR1 MNHEY, CDR2 SMNVEV (reference sequence). The V gene end was trimmed by 8 bases and the J gene end by 4 bases; junction bases not matched to a gene: 4. The DNA of the CDR3 is TGTGCCAGCGGCTGGACTAGCGGGAGGAAAAACATTCAGTACTTC. As protein: CASGWTSGRKNIQYF.

This clonotype was found many times. V and J are TRBV11-2 and TRBJ2-3, with TRBD1 as a possible D gene (6 bases). This CDR3 spans 15 amino acids. V lost 1 base, J lost 5 bases, and 13 bases lay in between. Germline CDR1 reads SGHAT; CDR2 reads FQNNGV. Here the CDR3 DNA reads TGTGCCAGCAGCTTAGCTGATAGGGGGAGAGATACGCAGTATTTT. Its translation: CASSLADRGRDTQYF.

The rearrangement uses TRBV5-1 and TRBJ1-3; D gene unclear. Trimming cost V 4 bases and J 3 bases, with 14 bases left between them. Per the germline V gene, CDR1 is SGHRS and CDR2 is YFSETQ. CDR3 length: 15 amino acids. CDR3 protein: CASSPAGGYGNTIYF. In nucleotides, the CDR3 is TGCGCCAGCAGCCCGGCGGGAGGTTATGGAAACACCATATATTTT.

This clonotype came up a few times. Here the CDR3 reads CAWREGEFANTGELFF. CDR3 nucleotide sequence: TGTGCCTGGAGAGAGGGGGAGTTCGCGAACACCGGGGAGCTGTTTTTT. The rearrangement joins TRBV30 to TRBJ2-2, with D possibly TRBD1 on 6 matching bases. The CDR3 has 16 residues. Germline V CDR1 and CDR2: GTSNPN, SVGIG (reference sequence). V lost 3 bases and J lost 0, with 14 bases in between.

This clonotype was counted ten times or more. V gene TRBV2 combines with J gene TRBJ2-7; possible D gene TRBD1, 6 bases. Trimming stripped 5 bases from V and 5 bases from J, with 28 bases between. Per the germline V gene, CDR1 is SNHLY and CDR2 is FYNNEI. The CDR3 spans 18 residues. The CDR3 DNA is TGTGCCAGCAGTCCTTACAGCCGCCACGAAGACAGGTACAACGAGCAGTACTTC. Its translation: CASSPYSRHEDRYNEQYF.

This clonotype came up many times. The rearrangement joins TRBV6-2 or TRBV6-3 to TRBJ2-3, with TRBD2 matching 13 bases. From germline, CDR1 is MNHEY and CDR2 SVGEGT. The CDR3 is made up of 15 amino acids. The ends lost 8 bases at V and 6 bases at J; junction bases unmatched: 8. The CDR3 is CASLGLAGDRDTQYF. The CDR3, as DNA: TGTGCCAGCCTTGGACTAGCGGGAGATCGGGATACGCAGTATTTT.

This clonotype appeared a few times. J is TRBJ2-7 and V is TRBV29-1; 16 nucleotides match TRBD2. The CDR3 spans 17 residues. Germline lookup yields CDR1 SQVTM and CDR2 ANQGSEA. The V gene end was trimmed by 3 bases and the J gene end by 0 bases; junction bases not matched to a gene: 5. CDR3 nucleotide sequence: TGCAGCGTTGACGGGACTAGCGGGAGGGGGAGCTCCTACGAGCAGTACTTC. Its protein is CSVDGTSGRGSSYEQYF.

This rearrangement joins TRBV20-1 to TRBJ2-7; D may be TRBD1 (5 bases). The CDR3 extends over 14 amino acids. V was clipped by 3 bases and J by 2 bases, with 14 bases between them. CDR1 is DFQATT, CDR2 SNEGSKA, per germline (reference sequence). The CDR3 spells CSARNLGRTYEQYF. The CDR3, as DNA: TGCAGTGCTAGGAACCTGGGGCGTACCTACGAGCAGTACTTC.

The chain employs TRBV20-1 and TRBJ2-1; 11 bases agree with TRBD2. With V trimmed by 1 base and J by 2 bases, 4 bases remained unmatched. CDR3 length: 16 residues. The germline CDR1 and CDR2 sequences are DFQATT and SNEGSKA (reference sequence). As DNA, the CDR3 is TGCAGTGCTAGAGTGGTAGCGGGAGGGCCCTACAATGAGCAGTTCTTC. Protein product: CSARVVAGGPYNEQFF.

The V gene is TRBV7-9, the J gene TRBJ1-1; 7 nucleotides agree with TRBD1. The CDR3 spans 16 residues. After removal of 6 bases from V and 5 bases from J, the junction contained 15 bases not matched to a gene. CDR1 is SEHNR and CDR2 is FQNEAQ in the germline V gene (reference sequence). The CDR3 DNA reads TGTGCCAGCAGTCTCGGAGGGTTTGACAGGGTTACTGAAGCTTTCTTT. It yields the protein CASSLGGFDRVTEAFF.

The rearrangement uses TRBV13 and TRBJ2-7, with D hard to call. CDR3 size: 14 residues. Per germline, CDR1 PRHDT and CDR2 FYEKMQ (reference sequence). Deletions cut 0 bases from V and 5 bases from J, with 11 bases between. The CDR3 DNA is TGTGCCAGCAGCTTAGGGGTGTCAGGTAACGAGCAGTACTTC. Translated, it gives CASSLGVSGNEQYF.

The CDR3 DNA is TGCGCCAGCAGCTTGGAAGGCAGGGCGGATTCACCCCTCCACTTT. This sequence encodes CASSLEGRADSPLHF. J is TRBJ1-6 and V is TRBV5-1; maybe TRBD1 (5 bases). The ends were cut back, 0 bases at V and 8 bases at J, with 12 bases in the middle. The CDR3 has 15 residues. Germline assignment: CDR1 SGHRS and CDR2 YFSETQ.

Many counts were recorded for this clonotype. This chain links TRBV7-2 with TRBJ2-7, with 7 bases lining up with TRBD1. This CDR3 has 15 amino acids. CDR1 is SGHTA and CDR2 is FQGNSA in the germline V gene. Unmatched junction bases numbered 4, after V lost 0 bases and J lost 2 bases. The CDR3 spells CASSLAGTVTYEQYF. In DNA form, the CDR3 reads TGTGCCAGCAGCTTAGCGGGGACAGTGACCTACGAGCAGTACTTC.

This clonotype was seen repeatedly, ten times or more. The gene calls are TRBV27 and TRBJ1-5, with 10 bases identical to TRBD1. The CDR3 is 17 residues long. CDR1 is MNHEY and CDR2 is SMNVEV in the germline V gene (reference sequence). Trimming took 5 bases from V and 3 from J; bases not matched to a gene: 10. The CDR3 nucleotides read TGTGCCAGCAGTCAATCGACAGGGGGCGCGTACAATCAGCCCCAGCATTTT. It is translated as CASSQSTGGAYNQPQHF.

This clonotype was seen a few times. The chain uses TRBV19 and TRBJ1-1, with 7 bases aligning to TRBD1. Germline V CDR1 and CDR2: LNHDA, SQIVND (reference sequence). Losses at the gene ends were 7 bases for V and 5 bases for J; bases not matched to a gene: 10. The CDR3 totals 14 residues. In nucleotides, the CDR3 is TGTGCCAGTATACAGGGGAGGTTTGGGACTGAAGCTTTCTTT. Its protein product is CASIQGRFGTEAFF. The complete variable domain, with remaining parts taken from reference TRBV19 and TRBJ1-1, reads DGGITQSPKYLFRKEGQNVTLSCEQNLNHDAMYWYRQDPGQGLRLIYYSQIVNDFQKGDIAEGYSVSREKKESFPLTVTSAQKNPTAFYLCASIQGRFGTEAFFGQGTRLTVV.

As for this clonotype: A much larger clone is a single base away; this may be a read error. The chain couples TRBV12-3 or TRBV12-4 to TRBJ2-5, with TRBD2 matching 15 bases. This CDR3 has 17 residues. V gave up 7 bases and J gave up 5 bases; unmatched junction bases: 11. CDR3 bases: TGTGCCAGCAACCGACGAGGGACTAGCGGGAGGAGGGAGACCCAGTACTTC. This sequence encodes CASNRRGTSGRRETQYF.